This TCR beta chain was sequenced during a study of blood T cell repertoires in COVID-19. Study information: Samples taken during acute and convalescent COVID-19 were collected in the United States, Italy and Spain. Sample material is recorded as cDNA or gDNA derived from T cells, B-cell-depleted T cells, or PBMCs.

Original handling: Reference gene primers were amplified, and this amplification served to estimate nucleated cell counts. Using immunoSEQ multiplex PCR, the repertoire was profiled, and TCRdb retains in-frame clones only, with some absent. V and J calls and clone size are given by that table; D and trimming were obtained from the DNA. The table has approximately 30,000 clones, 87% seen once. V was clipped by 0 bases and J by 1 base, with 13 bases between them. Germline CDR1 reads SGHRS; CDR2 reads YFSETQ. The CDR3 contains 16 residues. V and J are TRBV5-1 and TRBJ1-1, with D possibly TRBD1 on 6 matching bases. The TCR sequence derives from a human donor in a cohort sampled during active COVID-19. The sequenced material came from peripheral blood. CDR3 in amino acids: CASSLAGGARNTEAFF. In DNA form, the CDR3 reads TGCGCCAGCAGCTTGGCCGGGGGGGCCAGGAACACTGAAGCTTTCTTT. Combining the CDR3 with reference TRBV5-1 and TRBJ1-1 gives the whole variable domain KAGVTQTPRYLIKTRGQQVTLSCSPISGHRSVSWYQQTPGQGLQFLFEYFSETQRNKGNFPGRFSGRQFSNSRSEMNVSTLELGDSALYLCASSLAGGARNTEAFFGQGTRLTVV.